The entry that follows covers one T cell receptor (beta chain) sequence. The data originate from a study of T cell changes during pregnancy in multiple sclerosis. Data came from immunoSEQ multiplex PCR; TCRdb stores just in-frame clones and leaves some out. This table has around 100,000 clones, around 92% appearing once. The CDR3 covers 14 residues. CDR1 and CDR2 from the germline V gene are MNHNS and SASEGT. Trimming pared 7 bases from V and 0 bases from J, leaving 10 bases between. This receptor was identified in a female donor with multiple sclerosis, enrolled in a pregnancy study. The V and J genes are TRBV6-1 and TRBJ1-5, with a tentative D call TRBD1 (5 bases). This material consisted of peripheral blood, taken after pregnancy. CDR3 DNA sequence: TGTGCCAGCACGGACATCTATAGCAATCAGCCCCAGCATTTT. Its protein is CASTDIYSNQPQHF.